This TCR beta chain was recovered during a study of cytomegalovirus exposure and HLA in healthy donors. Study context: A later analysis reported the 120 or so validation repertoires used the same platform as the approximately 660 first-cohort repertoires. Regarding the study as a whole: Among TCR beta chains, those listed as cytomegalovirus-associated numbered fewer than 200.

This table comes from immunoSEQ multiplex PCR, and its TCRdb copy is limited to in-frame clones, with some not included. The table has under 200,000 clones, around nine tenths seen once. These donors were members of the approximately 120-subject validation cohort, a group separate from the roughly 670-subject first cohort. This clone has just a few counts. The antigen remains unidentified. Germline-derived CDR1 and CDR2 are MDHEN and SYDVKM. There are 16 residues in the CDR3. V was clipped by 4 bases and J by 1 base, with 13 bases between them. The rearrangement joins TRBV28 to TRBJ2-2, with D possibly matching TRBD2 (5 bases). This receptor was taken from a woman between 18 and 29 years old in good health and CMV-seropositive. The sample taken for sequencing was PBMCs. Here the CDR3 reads CASSYRGRKNTGELFF. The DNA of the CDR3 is TGTGCCAGCAGTTACCGCGGGCGGAAGAACACCGGGGAGCTGTTTTTT.